Sequencing of this T cell receptor beta chain was carried out in a study of blood T cell repertoires in COVID-19. The CDR3 is 15 residues long. CDR1 and CDR2 from the germline V gene are SGHAT and FQNNGV. The ends lost 3 bases at V and 5 bases at J; junction bases unmatched: 4. TCRdb's copy holds only in-frame clones and misses some; the assay was immunoSEQ multiplex PCR. The sample carries 330,000 or so clones, roughly 87% recorded once. The chain joins TRBV11-2 to TRBJ1-4; TRBD1 matches 9 bases. The sample was peripheral blood. This clonotype was sampled from a man younger than 45 with COVID-19, enrolled during active disease. CDR3 sequence: CASSLTGQGNEKLFF. Written as DNA, the CDR3 is TGTGCCAGCAGCTTGACAGGACAGGGGAATGAAAAACTGTTTTTT. The entire variable domain, with the rest obtained from reference TRBV11-2 and TRBJ1-4, is as follows: EAGVAQSPRYKIIEKRQSVAFWCNPISGHATLYWYQQILGQGPKLLIQFQNNGVVDDSQLPKDRFSAERLKGVDSTLKIQPAKLEDSAVYLCASSLTGQGNEKLFFGSGTQLSVL.